The entry that follows covers one T cell receptor beta chain sequence. Antigen: not known. The CDR3 runs 15 residues. CDR1 and CDR2 (germline): MGHRA, YSYEKL. The trim removed 3 bases at V and 2 bases at J, leaving 5 bases unmatched. The data stem from a study of cytomegalovirus exposure and HLA in healthy donors. Some clones are missing from TCRdb's copy, which holds only in-frame ones; the method was immunoSEQ multiplex PCR. The sample gives 150,000 or so clones, around nine tenths of which show up once; more than 2.5% is in the top ten. Overall study results and limits: As confirmed in vitro, three CMV-associated chains were specific for CMV antigens. Among TCR sequences, most were rare, though some public TCRs appeared in many donors.

V usage is TRBV4-1 and J usage is TRBJ2-7; TRBD1 matches 9 bases. This TCR came from a young woman in good health and CMV-seropositive. The material sequenced was PBMCs. CDR3 in DNA: TGCGCCAGCAGCCAGCACAGGGGGCAAGCCTACGAGCAGTACTTC. Translated: CASSQHRGQAYEQYF.